The 7 T cell receptor beta chains below come from one sample, sequenced in a study of T cell changes during pregnancy in multiple sclerosis. Produced via immunoSEQ multiplex PCR; TCRdb's table is partial and in-frame only. The sample consists of tens of thousands of clones, more than 90% of them appearing once. Sequencing used CD8+ T cells from peripheral blood mononuclear cells, obtained in the third trimester of pregnancy. Every receptor here comes from a female donor with multiple sclerosis, enrolled in a pregnancy study.

V gene TRBV4-3 combines with J gene TRBJ1-6, with 7 nucleotides matching TRBD1. The CDR3 loop spans 15 amino acids. Germline CDR1 and CDR2: LGHNA and YSLEER. V was pared by 4 bases and J by 5 bases, with 5 bases of the junction left unmatched. The CDR3 region is CASSRLTGNNSPLHF. The CDR3 bases are TGCGCCAGCAGCCGCCTGACAGGGAATAATTCACCCCTCCACTTT.

This chain connects TRBV27 to TRBJ2-7; 11 bases are a match to TRBD2. This CDR3 comprises 14 residues. The germline V gene has CDR1 MNHEY and CDR2 SMNVEV (reference sequence). The V and J ends lost 3 bases and 4 bases, in that order; junction bases with no gene match: 2. CDR3: CASSLIAGGYEQYF. CDR3 coding DNA: TGTGCCAGCAGTTTGATAGCGGGAGGGTACGAGCAGTACTTC.

The chain combines TRBV6-1 with TRBJ2-1, with D uncertain. The CDR3 loop spans 12 amino acids. V lost 4 bases to trimming and J lost 8 bases, with 9 bases between them. Germline V lookup: CDR1 MNHNS, CDR2 SASEGT. The CDR3 DNA follows: TGTGCCAGCAGTGGCCTTTCGGATGAGCAGTTCTTC. Protein: CASSGLSDEQFF.

The rearrangement joins TRBV7-2 to TRBJ2-3, with TRBD2 identical over 8 bases. The V gene's germline CDR1 is SGHTA and CDR2 FQGNSA. V was clipped by 1 base and J by 1 base; unmatched bases: 4. This CDR3 has 16 amino acids. The CDR3 coding sequence is TGTGCCAGCAGCTTAGAAGTGCGGGGGGGCACAGATACGCAGTATTTT. This codes for CASSLEVRGGTDTQYF.

V gene TRBV5-6 combines with J gene TRBJ1-2; D remains ambiguous. Germline CDR1 reads SGHDT; CDR2 reads YYEEEE. Trimming took off 4 bases at V and 4 bases at J, with 17 bases between the two ends. The CDR3 is 15 amino acids. In DNA form, the CDR3 reads TGTGCCAGCAGCCCTCTCCAGGCAGATTTCTATGGCTACACCTTC. It encodes CASSPLQADFYGYTF.

The count of this clone is one. This chain connects TRBV13 to TRBJ1-1, with 7 positions matching TRBD1. This CDR3 has 14 amino acids. Germline V gives CDR1 PRHDT, CDR2 FYEKMQ (reference sequence). Germline trimming cut 7 bases from V and 0 bases from J; bases unmatched to any gene: 5. The CDR3 here is CASTSTGLNTEAFF. The CDR3 nucleotides are TGTGCCAGCACCTCGACAGGGCTGAACACTGAAGCTTTCTTT.

V is TRBV4-1 and J is TRBJ1-1; tentatively, D is TRBD1 (5 bases). The CDR3 extends over 14 amino acids. Germline-derived CDR1 and CDR2 are MGHRA and YSYEKL. V lost 3 bases and J lost 1, with 9 bases in between. CDR3 protein: CASSQGDRNTEAFF. CDR3 in DNA: TGCGCCAGCAGCCAGGGTGACAGGAACACTGAAGCTTTCTTT.